Listed here is a single T cell receptor (beta chain). Authors' data handling: Counts of nucleated cells, estimated from reference gene primer amplification, were obtained. TCRdb's copy holds only in-frame clones and misses some; the assay was immunoSEQ multiplex PCR. V, J and clone size are taken as reported in that table, and D and trimming were inferred from the DNA itself. Found here are about 270,000 clones, more than 75% of them singletons; the top ten hold approximately 9%. The data derive from a study of blood T cell repertoires in COVID-19. Across the study: The study drew acute and convalescent COVID-19 samples from the United States, Italy and Spain. T cells, B-cell-depleted T cells, or PBMCs provided the cDNA or gDNA that served as material.

Germline values: CDR1 MNHEY, CDR2 SMNVEV (reference sequence). The V gene end was trimmed by 6 bases and the J gene end by 6 bases; junction bases not matched to a gene: 10. The CDR3 is 14 amino acids. The clonotype originates from a man aged 35-49 years with active or convalescent COVID-19. V is TRBV27 and J is TRBJ1-2, with 7 bases aligning to TRBD1. The material sequenced was peripheral blood. CDR3 DNA: TGTGCCAGCAGGAGGGCGGGGACAGTGCATGGCTACACCTTC. Translating it yields CASRRAGTVHGYTF.